Listed below are T cell receptor beta chains from one sample, sequenced in a study of graft-versus-host responses after intestinal transplantation. Profiling relied on immunoSEQ multiplex PCR, and the TCRdb table lists in-frame clones only, not all of them. Of about 7,800 clones in the sample, 31% were seen once. The source was alloreactive CD8+ T cells from a mixed lymphocyte reaction culture, collected before intestinal transplant. These receptors were obtained from a human patient who received an intestinal transplant. Both conserved end residues are part of each CDR3.

CDR3aa: CASSLAGNTEAFF; v_gene: TRBV11-3; j_gene: TRBJ1-1
CDR3aa: CASSEFLVGYEQYF; v_gene: TRBV6-1; j_gene: TRBJ2-7
CDR3aa: CASSSLLADTQYF; v_gene: TRBV27; j_gene: TRBJ2-3
CDR3aa: CASSQGPQGPQEKLFF; v_gene: TRBV4-2; j_gene: TRBJ1-4
CDR3aa: CSVEDTGTSPSNEQFF; v_gene: TRBV29-1; j_gene: TRBJ2-1
CDR3aa: CASSLAWGDTEAFF; v_gene: TRBV13; j_gene: TRBJ1-1
CDR3aa: CASSYPSWGGEAFF; v_gene: TRBV6-1; j_gene: TRBJ1-1
CDR3aa: CAGGLSSYEQYF; v_gene: TRBV2; j_gene: TRBJ2-7
CDR3aa: CASSLGVFQGGDTQYF; v_gene: TRBV5-1; j_gene: TRBJ2-3
CDR3aa: CASRTDHTSRAHNEQFF; v_gene: TRBV28; j_gene: TRBJ2-1
CDR3aa: CASSQGAGTLGYVVEQFF; v_gene: TRBV4-2; j_gene: TRBJ2-1
CDR3aa: CSVATSRETQYF; v_gene: TRBV29-1; j_gene: TRBJ2-5
CDR3aa: CASSYAGTGAYSHLHF; v_gene: TRBV6-5; j_gene: TRBJ1-6
CDR3aa: CASSFYSYNEQFF; v_gene: TRBV27; j_gene: TRBJ2-1
CDR3aa: CASRRGQGPYYGYTF; v_gene: TRBV27; j_gene: TRBJ1-2
CDR3aa: CASSQAGQGTYEQYF; v_gene: TRBV4-1; j_gene: TRBJ2-7
CDR3aa: CASSLEGTSGYNEQFF; v_gene: TRBV7-6; j_gene: TRBJ2-1
CDR3aa: CASSELLAGYNEQFF; v_gene: TRBV6-1; j_gene: TRBJ2-1
CDR3aa: CASSQEAGGNQPQHF; v_gene: TRBV4-2; j_gene: TRBJ1-5
CDR3aa: CASSADGTGGITDTQYF; v_gene: TRBV9; j_gene: TRBJ2-3
CDR3aa: CASSYSQVPPYEQYF; v_gene: TRBV6-6; j_gene: TRBJ2-7
CDR3aa: CASSPNPGLVYHEQYF; v_gene: TRBV4-1; j_gene: TRBJ2-7
CDR3aa: CASSLGNREEQPQHF; v_gene: TRBV5-6; j_gene: TRBJ1-5
CDR3aa: CASSQDDGRLTDTQYF; v_gene: TRBV4-2; j_gene: TRBJ2-3
CDR3aa: CASSLVGGVETQYF; v_gene: TRBV7-9; j_gene: TRBJ2-5
CDR3aa: CASSSTGGITEAFF; v_gene: TRBV19; j_gene: TRBJ1-1
CDR3aa: CASSPPYRGRGSDTEAFF; v_gene: TRBV5-6; j_gene: TRBJ1-1
CDR3aa: CASSPADAYEQYF; v_gene: TRBV6-1; j_gene: TRBJ2-7
CDR3aa: CASSSGLTDNEQFF; v_gene: TRBV11-2; j_gene: TRBJ2-1
CDR3aa: CASSLARNEQFF; v_gene: TRBV13; j_gene: TRBJ2-1
CDR3aa: CASSSRGTSYNSPLHF; v_gene: TRBV2; j_gene: TRBJ1-6
CDR3aa: CASSLTGTSGGSYNEQFF; v_gene: TRBV11-2; j_gene: TRBJ2-1
CDR3aa: CASSLWNRNSPLHF; v_gene: TRBV27; j_gene: TRBJ1-6
CDR3aa: CAWSWGGPDEQYF; v_gene: TRBV30; j_gene: TRBJ2-7
CDR3aa: CASSQGLAGNTDTQYF; v_gene: TRBV6-1; j_gene: TRBJ2-3
CDR3aa: CANSDYRSYNEQFF; v_gene: TRBV5-4; j_gene: TRBJ2-1
CDR3aa: CASSLHTGSKGEQYF; v_gene: TRBV7-2; j_gene: TRBJ2-7
CDR3aa: CASSIWFADYGYTF; v_gene: TRBV19; j_gene: TRBJ1-2
CDR3aa: CASSPLLFTSGTYNEQFF; v_gene: TRBV4-2; j_gene: TRBJ2-1
CDR3aa: CASSLSNGAQHF; v_gene: TRBV4-2; j_gene: TRBJ1-5
CDR3aa: CASSWGGNTEAFF; v_gene: TRBV27; j_gene: TRBJ1-1
CDR3aa: CASSFGLAGGITYNEQFF; v_gene: TRBV7-8; j_gene: TRBJ2-1
CDR3aa: CSVAVHRKHF; v_gene: TRBV29-1; j_gene: TRBJ1-2
CDR3aa: CASSYSGGLYYGYTF; v_gene: TRBV27; j_gene: TRBJ1-2
CDR3aa: CASSIVGAGVYGNSPLHF; v_gene: TRBV7-2; j_gene: TRBJ1-6
CDR3aa: CASSQPGQCFGQYF; v_gene: TRBV23-1; j_gene: TRBJ2-7
CDR3aa: CASSPRLQETQYF; v_gene: TRBV27; j_gene: TRBJ2-5
CDR3aa: CASSLFGLAGVPFF; v_gene: TRBV27; j_gene: TRBJ2-1
CDR3aa: CASSFAGTQYF; v_gene: TRBV5-1; j_gene: TRBJ2-3
CDR3aa: CASSLDDRGRETDTQYF; v_gene: TRBV7-8; j_gene: TRBJ2-3
CDR3aa: CATSRGQATNEKLFF; v_gene: TRBV15; j_gene: TRBJ1-4
CDR3aa: CASSWTGTYEQYF; v_gene: TRBV27; j_gene: TRBJ2-7
CDR3aa: CASSRLAELPGELFF; v_gene: TRBV10-2; j_gene: TRBJ2-2